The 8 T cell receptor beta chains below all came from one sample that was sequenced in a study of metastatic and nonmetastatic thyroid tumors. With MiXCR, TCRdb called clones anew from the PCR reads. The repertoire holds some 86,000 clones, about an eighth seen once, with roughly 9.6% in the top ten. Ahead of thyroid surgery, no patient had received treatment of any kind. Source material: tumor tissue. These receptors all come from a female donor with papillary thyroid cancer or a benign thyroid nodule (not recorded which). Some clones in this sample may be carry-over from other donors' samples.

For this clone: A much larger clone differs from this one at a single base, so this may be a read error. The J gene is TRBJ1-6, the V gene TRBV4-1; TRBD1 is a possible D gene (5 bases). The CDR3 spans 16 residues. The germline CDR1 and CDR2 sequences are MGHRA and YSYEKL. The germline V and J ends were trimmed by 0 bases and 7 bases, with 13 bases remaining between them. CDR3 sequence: CASSQDWRGLNSPLHF. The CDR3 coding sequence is TGCGCCAGCAGCCAAGATTGGAGGGGTCTGAATTCACCCCTCCACTTT.

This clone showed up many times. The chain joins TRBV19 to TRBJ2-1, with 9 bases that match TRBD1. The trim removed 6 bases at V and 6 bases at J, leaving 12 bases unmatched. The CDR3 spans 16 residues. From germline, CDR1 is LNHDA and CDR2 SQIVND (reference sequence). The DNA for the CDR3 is TGTGCCAGTAGCACGGTCGGACAGGGGATCTTCAATGAGCAGTTCTTC. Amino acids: CASSTVGQGIFNEQFF.

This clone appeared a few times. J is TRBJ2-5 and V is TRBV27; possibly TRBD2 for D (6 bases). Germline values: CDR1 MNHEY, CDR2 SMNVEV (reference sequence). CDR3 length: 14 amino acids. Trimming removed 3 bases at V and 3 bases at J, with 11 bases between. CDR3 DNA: TGTGCCAGCAGTTTGGTGGGAGGAGAAGAGACCCAGTACTTC. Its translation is CASSLVGGEETQYF.

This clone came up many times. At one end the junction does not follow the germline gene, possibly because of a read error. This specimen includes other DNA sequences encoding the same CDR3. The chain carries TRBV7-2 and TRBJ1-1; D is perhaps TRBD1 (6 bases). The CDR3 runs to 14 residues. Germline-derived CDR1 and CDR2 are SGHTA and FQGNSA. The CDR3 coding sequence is TGTGCCAGCACCTTACAGGGTTTGGACACTGAAGCTTTCTTT. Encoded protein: CASTLQGLDTEAFF.

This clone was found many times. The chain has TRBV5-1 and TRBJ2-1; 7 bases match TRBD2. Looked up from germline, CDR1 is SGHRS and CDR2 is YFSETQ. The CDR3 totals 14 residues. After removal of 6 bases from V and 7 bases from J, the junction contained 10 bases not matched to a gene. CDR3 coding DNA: TGCGCCAGCAAGCGGGACTCGGTGAAGAATGAGCAGTTCTTC. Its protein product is CASKRDSVKNEQFF. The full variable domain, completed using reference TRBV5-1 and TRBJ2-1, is KAGVTQTPRYLIKTRGQQVTLSCSPISGHRSVSWYQQTPGQGLQFLFEYFSETQRNKGNFPGRFSGRQFSNSRSEMNVSTLELGDSALYLCASKRDSVKNEQFFGPGTRLTVL.

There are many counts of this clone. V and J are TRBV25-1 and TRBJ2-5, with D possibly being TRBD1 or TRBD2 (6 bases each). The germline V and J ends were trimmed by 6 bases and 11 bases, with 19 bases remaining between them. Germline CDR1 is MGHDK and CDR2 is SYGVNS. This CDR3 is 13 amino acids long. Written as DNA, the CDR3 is TGTGCCAGCAGCCCCAGGGTAGGGGGGAATCAGTACTTC. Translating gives CASSPRVGGNQYF. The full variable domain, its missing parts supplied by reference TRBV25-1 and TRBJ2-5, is EADIYQTPRYLVIGTGKKITLECSQTMGHDKMYWYQQDPGMELHLIHYSYGVNSTEKGDLSSESTVSRIRTEHFPLTLESARPSHTSQYLCASSPRVGGNQYFGPGTRLLVL.

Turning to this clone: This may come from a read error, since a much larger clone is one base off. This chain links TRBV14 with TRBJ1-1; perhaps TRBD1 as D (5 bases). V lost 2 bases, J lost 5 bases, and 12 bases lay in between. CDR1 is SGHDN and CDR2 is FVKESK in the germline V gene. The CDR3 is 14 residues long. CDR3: CASSQHRWQTEAFF. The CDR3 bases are TGTGCCAGCAGCCAACACAGGTGGCAGACTGAAGCTTTCTTT.

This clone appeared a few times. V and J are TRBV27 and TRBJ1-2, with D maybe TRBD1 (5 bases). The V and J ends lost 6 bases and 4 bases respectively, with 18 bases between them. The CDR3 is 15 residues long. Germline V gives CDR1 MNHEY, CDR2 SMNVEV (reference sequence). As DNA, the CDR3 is TGTGCCAGCAGAGGGGTCGTAGCCACCCCCTATGGCTACACCTTC. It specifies CASRGVVATPYGYTF.